This T cell receptor beta chain was retrieved from a study of graft-versus-host responses after intestinal transplantation. Profiling relied on immunoSEQ multiplex PCR, and the TCRdb table lists in-frame clones only, not all of them. In the table there are some 43,000 clones, about 95% of which are singletons. This clone was seen only a few times. The CDR3 consists of 16 residues. Deletions cut 0 bases from V and 0 bases from J, with 12 bases between. Germline V gene sequence: CDR1 SGHKS, CDR2 YYEKEE (reference sequence). The clonotype comes from a human patient who received an intestinal transplant, so some T cells may come from the graft donor. J is TRBJ1-2 and V is TRBV5-5; D gene uncertain. Sequenced here: PBMCs, sampled approximately 360 days after intestinal transplant. The CDR3 region is CASSLGHGRANYGYTF. The CDR3 nucleotides read TGTGCCAGCAGCTTGGGGCACGGCAGAGCTAACTATGGCTACACCTTC. The whole variable domain, remainder taken from reference TRBV5-5 and TRBJ1-2, is DAGVTQSPTHLIKTRGQQVTLRCSPISGHKSVSWYQQVLGQGPQFIFQYYEKEERGRGNFPDRFSARQFPNYSSELNVNALLLGDSALYLCASSLGHGRANYGYTFGSGTRLTVV.